This TCR beta chain was recorded in a study of T cell responses to AZD1222 COVID-19 vaccine (dated by TCRdb to the early 2020s). For the study in its entirety: TCR sequencing covered 230 or so trial participants: about 210 given two doses of AZD1222 and 26 given two doses of MenACWY control vaccine. Enrollment into the trials was organized by age into subgroups of 18-55, 56-69 and 70-plus years, and those subgroups contained about 160, 30 and 59 TCR-sequenced participants, respectively. Study-level results and caveats: Spike-specific TCR breadth and depth rose significantly after two AZD1222 doses compared with day 0 and with MenACWY recipients. Conclusions about previously exposed vaccinees are limited because only 5 or 6 AZD1222 recipients were SARS-CoV-2 seropositive at baseline. Most participants were white British and females outnumbered males, and the authors suggested that clonal diversity may have been underestimated. Epitopes outside the regions mutated in the B.1.351 and B.1.1.7 variants were reportedly recognized by nearly half of the unique spike-specific TCRs. No day 14 peak-response samples were available, so repertoires were characterized only after the peak T cell response. In the small 56-69-year group, the increase in depth fell short of significance, most likely because of low power. The whole spike protein was spanned by vaccine-associated CD4 TCRs, and dominant responses were seen in regions 160-218 and 743-854.

About this clone: Its recognized antigen is unknown. Per-base qualities were not stored, and no clone one base away is much larger.

The CDR3 regions of human TCRbeta chains were subjected to immunosequencing. The original pipeline was this. TCRs in the repertoires were matched against a reference library of SARS-CoV-2-specific TCRs that had been generated with the MIRA antigen-specificity platform. Breadth was defined as the fraction of unique TCRs that were SARS-CoV-2-associated. Depth was defined as the fraction of total T cells that were SARS-CoV-2-associated. Using the MIRA data, each spike-specific TCR was mapped to the spike region that the TCR reacts to and placed in a CD4 or CD8 class. Log10-transformed breadth and depth values were compared by one-way ANOVA with Sidak's multiple comparisons tests. In its TCRdb copy, this immuneACCESS table keeps in-frame sequences only and misses some clones. Where compared with another copy, unresolved V genes explain less than half of these, and the others have no known cause. V, J and clone size are those of that table, while D and trimming were read from the DNA. Counted in this sample were under 150,000 clones; roughly 88% of them appeared once. The biggest ten clones account for 1.5% to 2% of the sample.

From its cysteine to its phenylalanine, the CDR3 spans 18 amino acids. The read is trimmed to its CDR3 DNA, 54 bases read in frame from base 1. The time point label here, explained by the study, means: about 28 days (+/-7) after the second vaccine dose. AZD1222 recipients with second doses at about 4 weeks or about 12 weeks were pooled, because spike-specific TCR depth and breadth did not differ between schedules. Samples from vaccinated people were obtained from the UK trials COV001 and COV002, which included a single-blind randomized controlled phase 2/3 trial of AZD1222 (ChAdOx1 nCoV-19) in healthy adults. For TCRbeta chain sequencing, PBMC samples were collected from trial participants at day 0 and at day 28 after the second dose.

Material: peripheral blood, obtained 28 days after the second AZD1222 dose. The source is an adult who received the AZD1222 COVID-19 vaccine. The receptor chain draws on TRBV21-1 and TRBJ1-5. TRBV21-1 is shown as a pseudogene. DNA sequence: TGTGCCAGCAGCGCGCGGGATCATGAGGCCTATAGCAATCAGCCCCAGCATTTT. Translated, it reads CASSARDHEAYSNQPQHF.